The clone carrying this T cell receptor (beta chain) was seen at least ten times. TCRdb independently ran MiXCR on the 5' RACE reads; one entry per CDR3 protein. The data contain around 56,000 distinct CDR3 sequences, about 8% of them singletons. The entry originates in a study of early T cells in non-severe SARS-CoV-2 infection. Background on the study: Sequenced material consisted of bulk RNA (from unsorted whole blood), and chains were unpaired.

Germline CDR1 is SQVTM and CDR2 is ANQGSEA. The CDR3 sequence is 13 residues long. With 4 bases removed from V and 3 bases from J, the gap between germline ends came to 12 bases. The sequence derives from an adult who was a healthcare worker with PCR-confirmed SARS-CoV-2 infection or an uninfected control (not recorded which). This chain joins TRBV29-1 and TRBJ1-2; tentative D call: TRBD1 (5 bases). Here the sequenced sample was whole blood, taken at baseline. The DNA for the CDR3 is TGCAGCGTTGGAAACAGGAGGGACTATGGCTACACCTTC. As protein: CSVGNRRDYGYTF.